These 9 T cell receptor beta chains share one sample of origin, sequenced in a study of tumor-infiltrating lymphocytes in oesophageal squamous cell carcinoma. Using its own MiXCR run on the PCR reads, TCRdb lists one record per CDR3 protein. This sample has about 20,000 distinct CDR3 sequences, with roughly 47% found just once. The sequenced sample consisted of esophageal tumor tissue. Receptor source: a male donor with esophageal squamous cell carcinoma.

The chain joins TRBV12-3 or TRBV12-4 to TRBJ1-5, with D tentatively TRBD1 (6 bases). Trimming took off 6 bases at V and 7 bases at J, with 10 bases between the two ends. The CDR3 is 12 amino acids. CDR3 nucleotide sequence: TGTGCCAGCAGCACACAGGGACAGCCCCAGCATTTT. Translating it yields CASSTQGQPQHF.

The chain uses TRBV7-2 and TRBJ2-5, with D possibly matching TRBD1 (6 bases). Deletions cut 3 bases from V and 11 bases from J, with 16 bases between. The CDR3 spans 13 residues. Germline values: CDR1 SGHTA, CDR2 FQGNSA. The CDR3 sequence: CASSFQIRTEQYF. The CDR3 DNA sequence: TGTGCCAGCAGCTTCCAGATAAGGACAGAGCAGTACTTC.

This clonotype was seen repeatedly, ten times or more. This chain uses TRBV5-1 with TRBJ2-5; no definite D call. This CDR3 has 13 amino acids. Germline CDR1 reads SGHRS; CDR2 reads YFSETQ. V was cut by 6 bases and J by 2 bases, with 11 bases left in between. This CDR3 is CASTLLTQETQYF. The CDR3 DNA follows: TGCGCCAGCACACTCCTTACTCAAGAGACCCAGTACTTC.

Comment on this clonotype: A much larger clone sits a single nucleotide away, making a read error possible. The gene calls are TRBV10-3 and TRBJ2-7; TRBD2 agrees at 10 bases. Germline V gives CDR1 ENHRY, CDR2 SYGVKD. This CDR3 is built from 14 residues. Trimming at V came to 8 bases and at J to 7 bases, leaving 11 bases not matched to a gene. The CDR3 protein is CAIGEREGRGEQYF. The CDR3 bases are TGTGCCATCGGGGAGCGGGAGGGTAGGGGTGAGCAGTACTTC.

By proportion, this clonotype is medium-sized (0.01 to 0.1%). The CDR3 spells CASSSGLAGVTDTQYF. For the CDR3, the DNA is TGTGCCAGCAGCTCGGGACTAGCGGGAGTCACAGATACGCAGTATTTT. The rearrangement links TRBV11-3 to TRBJ2-3; 14 nucleotides match TRBD2. The CDR3 is 16 amino acids. V shed 4 bases, J shed 2 bases, and the junction held 2 bases outside the gene matches. Germline values: CDR1 SGHNT, CDR2 YENEEA.

The rearrangement uses TRBV7-4 and TRBJ1-1, with a weak D call TRBD1 (5 bases). Per germline, CDR1 SGHVT and CDR2 SQSDAQ. V dropped 5 bases and J dropped 8 bases, with 12 bases sitting between them. The CDR3 has 12 amino acids. CDR3 DNA sequence: TGTGCCAGCAGCGGGCGGGGGGTCGAAGCTTTCTTT. Translating it yields CASSGRGVEAFF.

This clonotype was seen repeatedly, ten times or more. The chain joins TRBV10-3 to TRBJ1-5, with D unresolved. Between the trimmed V and J ends, which lost 0 bases and 5 bases, there was a span of 8 bases. Looked up from germline, CDR1 is ENHRY and CDR2 is SYGVKD. The CDR3 loop spans 14 amino acids. The chain's CDR3 is CAISESSAYQPQHF. CDR3 sequence (DNA): TGTGCCATCAGTGAGTCATCGGCATATCAGCCCCAGCATTTT.

V usage is TRBV4-3 and J usage is TRBJ2-1; 8 bases line up with TRBD1. The J call is doubtful: the DNA matches TRBJ2-7 better. The CDR3 runs to 14 residues. Germline V CDR1 and CDR2: LGHNA, YSLEER. The DNA of the CDR3 is TGCGCCAGCAGCCAAGGGACAGGGTACAATGAGCAGTACTTC. Its protein is CASSQGTGYNEQYF.

The chain carries TRBV7-3 and TRBJ2-1, with 11 nucleotides matching TRBD2. Per the germline V gene, CDR1 is SGHTA and CDR2 is FQGTGA. The CDR3 is 14 residues long. V lost 5 bases and J lost 6; bases outside the gene matches: 3. CDR3 nucleotides: TGTGCCAGCAGCCCGACTAGCGGGGCCAATGAGCAGTTCTTC. It yields the protein CASSPTSGANEQFF. The entire variable domain, with the rest obtained from reference TRBV7-3 and TRBJ2-1, is as follows: GAGVSQTPSNKVTEKGKYVELRCDPISGHTALYWYRQSLGQGPEFLIYFQGTGAADDSGLPNDRFFAVRPEGSVSTLKIQRTERGDSAVYLCASSPTSGANEQFFGPGTRLTVL.